This T cell receptor beta chain was identified during a study of blood T cells in healthy people across ages. Study-wide findings and caveats: It was held that diversity estimates obtained from one million T cells represented underestimates.

Germline V lookup: CDR1 LGHNA, CDR2 YSLEER. V was trimmed by 0 bases and J by 1 base, leaving 6 bases between them. This CDR3 has 15 residues. This clonotype was counted between two and nine times. Its matching antigen is unknown. Sample-barcoded 5' priming and a J-beta primer mix drove a second PCR of 7 to 11 cycles. Tagging of each cDNA molecule was performed by a template-switch adaptor with 12 random nucleotides. TCRdb redid the calling of the 5' RACE reads with MiXCR, one entry per CDR3 protein. The data show 800,000 to 1,000,000 distinct CDR3 sequences, 45% to 50% seen once. The study isolated at least 7 million PBMCs from each sample.

The receptor was derived from a man aged 25-45 years in good health. This sequence joins TRBV4-3 and TRBJ2-2; D remains unclear. The sequenced sample was blood. For the CDR3, the DNA is TGCGCCAGCAGCCAAGATCCAAGGAACACCGGGGAGCTGTTTTTT. It encodes CASSQDPRNTGELFF.